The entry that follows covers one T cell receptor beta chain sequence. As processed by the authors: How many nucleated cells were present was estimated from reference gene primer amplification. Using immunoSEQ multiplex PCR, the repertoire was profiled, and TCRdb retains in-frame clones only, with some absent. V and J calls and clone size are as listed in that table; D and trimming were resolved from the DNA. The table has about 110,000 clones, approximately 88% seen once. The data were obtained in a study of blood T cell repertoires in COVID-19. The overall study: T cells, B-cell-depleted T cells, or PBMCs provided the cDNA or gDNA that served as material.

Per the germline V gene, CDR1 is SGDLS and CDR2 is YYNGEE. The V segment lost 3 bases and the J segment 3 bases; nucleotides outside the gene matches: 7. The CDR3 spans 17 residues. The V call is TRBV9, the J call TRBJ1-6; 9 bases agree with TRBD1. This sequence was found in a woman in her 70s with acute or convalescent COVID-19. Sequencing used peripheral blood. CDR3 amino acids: CASSGNRGQGYNSPLHF. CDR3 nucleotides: TGTGCCAGCAGCGGCAACAGGGGGCAGGGCTATAATTCACCCCTCCACTTT.